The 30 T cell receptor beta chains in this list originate from one sample, sequenced in a study of blood T cells in healthy people across ages. Combining a sample-barcoded 5' primer with a J-beta primer mix, a second PCR ran for 7 to 11 cycles. TCRdb reprocessed the 5' RACE reads with MiXCR, giving one entry per CDR3 protein. There are about 1,000,000 distinct CDR3 sequences in the sample; more than 40% occur only once, and approximately 17% lies in the top ten. The source material was blood. Source of these receptors: a woman aged 60 to 75 in good health.

This clonotype was recorded a few times. The J gene is TRBJ2-7, the V gene TRBV28; 7 nucleotides match TRBD2. The V and J ends lost 9 bases and 3 bases, in that order; junction bases with no gene match: 11. Germline loops: CDR1 MDHEN, CDR2 SYDVKM. The CDR3 has 14 residues. The CDR3 nucleotides read TGTGCCAGTACTAGCGCCCGAATATACTACGAGCAGTACTTC. Encoded protein: CASTSARIYYEQYF.

A few counts support this clonotype. The gene calls are TRBV7-2 and TRBJ2-3; D is possibly TRBD1 (6 bases). Germline V gives CDR1 SGHTA, CDR2 FQGNSA. Trimming removed 1 base from V and 2 bases from J, with 13 bases in between. This CDR3 is built from 16 residues. The CDR3 DNA reads TGTGCCAGCAGCTTAGGAGGGGACACCTACACAGATACGCAGTATTTT. Translating it yields CASSLGGDTYTDTQYF.

The chain links TRBV7-2 to TRBJ2-7; D is perhaps TRBD1 or TRBD2 (7 bases each). The CDR3 extends over 18 amino acids. V lost 5 bases and J 3 bases, leaving 26 bases between the germline ends. The germline V gene has CDR1 SGHTA and CDR2 FQGNSA. CDR3 sequence: CASSQGGLASLENYEQYF. The CDR3 region has the DNA TGTGCCAGCAGCCAGGGGGGGCTAGCCAGCCTTGAGAACTACGAGCAGTACTTC.

This clonotype was found many times. The V call is TRBV10-2, the J call TRBJ1-1; D unresolved. The V end lost 6 bases, the J end lost 1 base, and 3 bases lay between the germline ends. The germline V gene has CDR1 WSHSY and CDR2 SAAADI. CDR3 length equals 11 residues. The CDR3 DNA sequence: TGCGCCAGCAGCCAGAACACTGAAGCTTTCTTT. Protein: CASSQNTEAFF.

The V gene is TRBV28, the J gene TRBJ1-2; D not resolved. The CDR3 is made up of 12 amino acids. The V gene lost 6 bases and the J gene lost 8 bases, with 13 bases spanning the gap. Germline CDR1 MDHEN, CDR2 SYDVKM. The CDR3 DNA sequence: TGTGCCAGCAGAGTCCCCCTTGGGGGCTACACCTTC. This gives the protein CASRVPLGGYTF.

In its sample, this clonotype was seen a few times. The chain combines TRBV29-1 with TRBJ2-3; a possible D gene is TRBD2 (6 bases). In germline, CDR1 is SQVTM, CDR2 ANQGSEA. The V end lost 5 bases, the J end lost 4 bases, and 13 bases lay between the germline ends. The CDR3 has 13 residues. The CDR3 DNA follows: TGCAGCGTTCGGGGGTCTTGGGCAGATACGCAGTATTTT. This encodes CSVRGSWADTQYF.

This clonotype was detected only a few times. This chain joins TRBV9 and TRBJ2-1, with D unclear. Germline V gives CDR1 SGDLS, CDR2 YYNGEE. This CDR3 region has 18 residues. With 1 base removed from V and 4 bases from J, the gap between germline ends came to 21 bases. This CDR3 is CASSVTWGTEKRYNEQFF. CDR3 nucleotide sequence: TGTGCCAGCAGCGTAACGTGGGGTACGGAAAAACGATACAATGAGCAGTTCTTC.

This clonotype was seen a handful of times. V and J are TRBV12-3 or TRBV12-4 and TRBJ2-7; D not certain. Trimming removed 3 bases at V and 5 bases at J, with 11 bases between. The CDR3 is 13 residues long. DNA for the CDR3: TGTGCCAGCAGTTTCGGGTTTTTGGACGAGCAGTACTTC. Its protein is CASSFGFLDEQYF.

The chain is built from TRBV11-2 and TRBJ2-7; TRBD2 matches 14 bases. The V segment lost 4 bases and the J segment 4 bases; nucleotides outside the gene matches: 21. Germline values: CDR1 SGHAT, CDR2 FQNNGV. This CDR3 region has 21 residues. The CDR3, as DNA: TGTGCCAGCAGCTCGATCCCTCCGGGACTAGCGGGAGCGCACAAAGGATACGAGCAGTACTTC. This translates into CASSSIPPGLAGAHKGYEQYF.

V gene TRBV7-3 combines with J gene TRBJ2-7; a possible D gene is TRBD2 (5 bases). The CDR3 runs 15 residues. The germline V gene encodes CDR1 SGHTA and CDR2 FQGTGA. Deletions cut 0 bases from V and 7 bases from J, with 16 bases between. The CDR3 nucleotides read TGTGCCAGCAGCTTAACTGCGGGCGCCTACAATGAGCAGTACTTC. Its translation is CASSLTAGAYNEQYF.

The chain is built from TRBV4-1 and TRBJ2-3; TRBD2 aligns across 10 bases. The CDR3 length is 18 residues. The germline gives CDR1 MGHRA, CDR2 YSYEKL. V lost 0 bases to trimming and J lost 6 bases; unmatched junction nucleotides: 12. CDR3 sequence: CASSQDREAGGTLDTQYF. The CDR3 nucleotides read TGCGCCAGCAGCCAAGATCGTGAAGCGGGAGGGACTCTGGATACGCAGTATTTT.

V and J are TRBV29-1 and TRBJ2-1; weak D call: TRBD1 (6 bases). The CDR3 has 15 residues. Trimming cost V 4 bases and J 2 bases, with 15 bases left between them. Germline values: CDR1 SQVTM, CDR2 ANQGSEA. The CDR3 DNA follows: TGCAGCGTTGGCGGCAACAGGGCCCCCTACAATGAGCAGTTCTTC. This sequence encodes CSVGGNRAPYNEQFF.

This clonotype was observed a handful of times. J is TRBJ2-1 and V is TRBV7-2, with TRBD2 matching over 8 bases. Trimming cost V 6 bases and J 9 bases; bases outside gene matches: 25. Germline V gene lookup returns CDR1 SGHTA and CDR2 FQGNSA. This CDR3 has 19 amino acids. The CDR3 loop is CASRRRIRGGTRDSGEQFF. In DNA, the CDR3 is TGTGCCAGCAGGCGAAGAATTAGGGGTGGGACTAGGGACTCGGGTGAGCAGTTCTTC.

The V and J genes are TRBV20-1 and TRBJ2-1; 12 nucleotides agree with TRBD2. Germline loops: CDR1 DFQATT, CDR2 SNEGSKA (reference sequence). V was clipped by 0 bases and J by 7 bases; unmatched bases: 4. The CDR3 length is 15 residues. DNA for the CDR3: TGCAGTGCTAGAGATTCTAGCGGGAGGGCAAATGAGCAGTTCTTC. Translation: CSARDSSGRANEQFF.

This clonotype was observed a single time. The chain is built from TRBV9 and TRBJ2-2; D might be TRBD2 (6 bases). V lost 3 bases, J lost 3 bases, and 24 bases lay in between. The germline CDR1 and CDR2 sequences are SGDLS and YYNGEE. This CDR3 has 19 amino acids. CDR3 protein: CASSESKLAPGGDTGELFF. The CDR3 DNA reads TGTGCCAGCAGCGAGTCAAAACTAGCCCCAGGAGGGGACACCGGGGAGCTGTTTTTT.

The chain is built from TRBV28 and TRBJ2-4; the match to TRBD1 covers 7 bases. The CDR3 extends over 13 amino acids. V lost 10 bases, J lost 15 bases, and 18 bases stayed unmatched. Germline CDR1 and CDR2: MDHEN and SYDVKM. Here the CDR3 DNA reads TGTGCCACCAACGGCGACCCACTGGCAGGGGGGTACTTC. Translating gives CATNGDPLAGGYF.

This rearrangement joins TRBV29-1 to TRBJ1-2, with unresolved D. This CDR3 is built from 14 residues. The V end lost 3 bases, the J end lost 4 bases, and 15 bases lay between the germline ends. Per germline, CDR1 SQVTM and CDR2 ANQGSEA. The DNA of the CDR3 is TGCAGCGTTGATAATCGGGCCGAGGGCTATGGCTACACCTTC. It translates to CSVDNRAEGYGYTF. The entire variable domain, with the rest obtained from reference TRBV29-1 and TRBJ1-2, is as follows: SAVISQKPSRDICQRGTSLTIQCQVDSQVTMMFWYRQQPGQSLTLIATANQGSEATYESGFVIDKFPISRPNLTFSTLTVSNMSPEDSSIYLCSVDNRAEGYGYTFGSGTRLTVV.

This clonotype was seen only once. One base away lies a much larger clone, so this may be a sequencing read error. The CDR3 region is CASNLGTRNNEQFF. CDR3 sequence (DNA): TGTGCCAGCAACTTAGGGACTAGGAATAATGAGCAGTTCTTC. The V and J genes are TRBV7-2 and TRBJ2-1; 8 bases match TRBD2. Germline lookup yields CDR1 SGHTA and CDR2 FQGNSA. The CDR3 length is 14 residues. The full variable domain, rest sourced from reference TRBV7-2 and TRBJ2-1, is GAGVSQSPSNKVTEKGKDVELRCDPISGHTALYWYRQSLGQGLEFLIYFQGNSAPDKSGLPSDRFSAERTGGSVSTLTIQRTQQEDSAVYLCASNLGTRNNEQFFGPGTRLTVL.

The chain combines TRBV5-1 with TRBJ2-7, with D possibly being TRBD2 (6 bases). The V end was cut by 4 bases, the J end by 4 bases, with 15 bases between. This CDR3 comprises 14 residues. Germline V lookup: CDR1 SGHRS, CDR2 YFSETQ. The CDR3 nucleotides are TGCGCCAGCAGCCCGGCGGGGAGTCCTTACGAGCAGTACTTC. This gives the protein CASSPAGSPYEQYF. The whole variable domain, remainder taken from reference TRBV5-1 and TRBJ2-7, is KAGVTQTPRYLIKTRGQQVTLSCSPISGHRSVSWYQQTPGQGLQFLFEYFSETQRNKGNFPGRFSGRQFSNSRSEMNVSTLELGDSALYLCASSPAGSPYEQYFGPGTRLTVT.

The rearrangement links TRBV7-6 to TRBJ2-1; tentative D call: TRBD2 (5 bases). V lost 10 bases and J 6 bases, leaving 16 bases between the germline ends. The germline V gene encodes CDR1 SGHVS and CDR2 FNYEAQ. The CDR3 is 13 residues long. In DNA, the CDR3 is TGTGCCACCACCTTAGGCCGGGGCAATGAGCAGTTCTTC. Its protein is CATTLGRGNEQFF.

CDR3 in amino acids: CASSFTDSTDTQYF. DNA for the CDR3: TGTGCCAGCAGTTTCACAGACAGCACAGATACGCAGTATTTT. The genes are TRBV12-3 or TRBV12-4 and TRBJ2-3; D uncertain. V lost 3 bases and J lost 0, with 7 bases in between. The CDR3 spans 14 residues.

A few counts support this clonotype. The V call is TRBV4-1, the J call TRBJ2-7; possible D gene TRBD2, 6 bases. The CDR3 runs 13 residues. Germline V gene sequence: CDR1 MGHRA, CDR2 YSYEKL. The V end lost 8 bases, the J end lost 1 base, and 12 bases lay between the germline ends. This chain's CDR3 is CASQAAGSYEQYF. The CDR3 region has the DNA TGCGCCAGCCAGGCGGCGGGGTCCTACGAGCAGTACTTC.

The V call is TRBV7-2, the J call TRBJ2-7; no firm D call. CDR1 and CDR2 from the germline V gene are SGHTA and FQGNSA. The length of the CDR3 is 14 residues. The V end lost 7 bases, the J end lost 5 bases, and 18 bases lay between the germline ends. CDR3 amino acids: CASTPGQPEDEQYF. In DNA form, the CDR3 reads TGTGCCAGCACCCCCGGGCAGCCCGAGGACGAGCAGTACTTC. The whole variable domain, filled in from reference TRBV7-2 and TRBJ2-7, reads GAGVSQSPSNKVTEKGKDVELRCDPISGHTALYWYRQSLGQGLEFLIYFQGNSAPDKSGLPSDRFSAERTGGSVSTLTIQRTQQEDSAVYLCASTPGQPEDEQYFGPGTRLTVT.

This clonotype was counted between two and nine times. The chain uses TRBV29-1 and TRBJ2-1; 9 bases match TRBD2. The V and J ends lost 7 bases and 7 bases, in that order; junction bases with no gene match: 5. In germline, CDR1 is SQVTM, CDR2 ANQGSEA. The length of the CDR3 is 12 residues. The CDR3 DNA follows: TGCAGCGCTGGACTAGCGTGGAATGAGCAGTTCTTC. Its protein product is CSAGLAWNEQFF.

About this clonotype itself: A read error may be the cause here, since a much bigger clone is one base away. J is TRBJ2-5 and V is TRBV7-3; 11 bases are shared with TRBD2. V lost 5 bases, J lost 11 bases, and 16 bases stayed unmatched. Germline CDR1 SGHTA, CDR2 FQGTGA. The CDR3 loop spans 16 amino acids. CDR3 nucleotides: TGTGCCAGCAGCCAGACCATAGCGGGAGGGCACGGTGAGCAGTACTTC. Its translation: CASSQTIAGGHGEQYF.

This clonotype came up once. The chain recombines TRBV4-2 with TRBJ2-4, with 7 bases fitting TRBD2. The end of the DNA fits TRBJ2-7 better, so the J call may be wrong. The germline CDR1 and CDR2 sequences are LGHNA and YNFKEQ. This CDR3 is 16 amino acids long. CDR3 protein: CASSQDPGGSSPEQYF. The DNA for the CDR3 is TGTGCCAGCAGCCAAGATCCGGGCGGGAGTTCCCCCGAGCAGTACTTC.

This clonotype was seen a handful of times. This may be a read error: a much more frequent sequence differs by one nucleotide. V and J are TRBV29-1 and TRBJ2-5; 8 nucleotides agree with TRBD1. This CDR3 is built from 12 residues. The germline gives CDR1 SQVTM, CDR2 ANQGSEA. V lost 7 bases and J lost 2; bases outside the gene matches: 3. The CDR3 is CSGNRGQETQYF. CDR3 nucleotides: TGCAGCGGAAACAGGGGGCAAGAGACCCAGTACTTC. Complete variable domain (other parts from reference TRBV29-1 and TRBJ2-5): SAVISQKPSRDICQRGTSLTIQCQVDSQVTMMFWYRQQPGQSLTLIATANQGSEATYESGFVIDKFPISRPNLTFSTLTVSNMSPEDSSIYLCSGNRGQETQYFGPGTRLLVL.

This clonotype came up a few times. CDR3: CASSSGGGGEKLFF. Here the CDR3 DNA reads TGTGCCAGCAGTTCGGGAGGGGGAGGTGAAAAACTGTTTTTT. The V and J genes are TRBV28 and TRBJ1-4, with a weak D call TRBD1 (6 bases). The CDR3 sequence is 14 residues long. Deletions cut 4 bases from V and 7 bases from J, with 13 bases between. From germline, CDR1 is MDHEN and CDR2 SYDVKM.

The chain recombines TRBV7-3 with TRBJ2-7, with D possibly being TRBD1 or TRBD2 (6 bases each). Matching the DNA end better, TRBJ2-5 makes the J call doubtful. CDR1 SGHTA and CDR2 FQGTGA come from the germline V gene. This CDR3 spans 14 amino acids. CDR3 nucleotide sequence: TGTGCCAGCAGCTCGGACAGTGGGGGGGAGACCCAGTACTTC. It is translated as CASSSDSGGETQYF.

This clonotype was seen once. J is TRBJ2-5 and V is TRBV14; 10 positions agree with TRBD1. The DNA end lines up better with TRBJ2-7; the J call may be wrong. The CDR3 is made up of 14 amino acids. Germline V gene data show CDR1 as SGHDN and CDR2 as FVKESK. The CDR3, as DNA: TGTGCCAGCAGCCAGGGGACAGGGGCTCCCGAGCAGTACTTC. As protein: CASSQGTGAPEQYF.